The 3 T cell receptor beta chains in this list originate from one sample, sequenced in a study of response to subunit inactivated influenza vaccine. Via MiXCR, TCRdb re-called the RT-PCR reads, giving one row per CDR3 protein. This sample carries more than 700,000 distinct CDR3 sequences, around 20% of them seen once, and the ten largest clones take 10% to 13%. The specimen comprised PBMCs from blood, sampled approximately 5 days after vaccination. The receptors were gathered from a man aged 45-60 years who received an inactivated influenza vaccine.

This clonotype was detected many times. V is TRBV20-1 and J is TRBJ1-3, with TRBD1 matching over 8 bases. Germline V gene sequence: CDR1 DFQATT, CDR2 SNEGSKA (reference sequence). V was pared by 4 bases and J by 4 bases, with 3 bases of the junction left unmatched. This CDR3 region has 13 residues. The CDR3 loop reads CSANQGAGNTIYF. DNA for the CDR3: TGCAGTGCTAATCAGGGGGCGGGAAACACCATATATTTT.

J is TRBJ2-7 and V is TRBV27, with TRBD1 matching over 7 bases. The CDR3 totals 16 residues. With 5 bases clipped from V and 3 bases from J, the junction kept 13 bases outside the gene matches. CDR1 and CDR2 from the germline V gene are MNHEY and SMNVEV (reference sequence). DNA for the CDR3: TGTGCCAGCAGTCGAACCCGGGCAGGGGGAGTCTACGAGCAGTACTTC. It translates to CASSRTRAGGVYEQYF.

Points on this clonotype: The junction and the germline gene differ at one end; a read error may be behind it. The rearrangement links TRBV7-3 to TRBJ2-3; 9 positions agree with TRBD2. From germline, CDR1 is SGHTA and CDR2 FQGTGA. This CDR3 spans 16 amino acids. CDR3 sequence (DNA): TGTGCCAGCAGCCCGTTCTTGGCGGGAGGGCCAGATACGCAGTGTTTT. This gives the protein CASSPFLAGGPDTQCF.